The 5 T cell receptor beta chains below all came from one sample that was sequenced in a study of blood T cell repertoires in COVID-19. Sequencing was performed with immunoSEQ multiplex PCR; in TCRdb, only in-frame clones are kept and a portion is missing. The data show approximately 500,000 clones, over 75% seen once. Sequenced: PBMCs or T cells enriched from blood (not recorded which). These receptors were collected from a woman aged 40 to 55 who had recovered from COVID-19.

The chain uses TRBV30 and TRBJ2-5, with 14 positions matching TRBD2. J lost 5 bases, V lost 0 bases, and 5 bases had no gene match. CDR1 is GTSNPN and CDR2 is SVGIG in the germline V gene (reference sequence). The CDR3 is 16 amino acids. The CDR3: CAWSVGLAGAGETQYF. In DNA form, the CDR3 reads TGTGCCTGGAGTGTGGGACTAGCGGGAGCAGGGGAGACCCAGTACTTC.

J is TRBJ2-1 and V is TRBV5-1; 7 bases are shared with TRBD2. The CDR3 contains 14 residues. The V and J ends lost 3 bases and 6 bases, in that order; junction bases with no gene match: 6. Germline loops: CDR1 SGHRS, CDR2 YFSETQ. The CDR3 sequence is CASSSVRTSNEQFF. The CDR3 bases are TGCGCCAGCAGCTCGGTCAGGACTAGCAATGAGCAGTTCTTC.

This clone appeared once. The J gene is TRBJ1-2, the V gene TRBV6-5; TRBD1 matches at 7 bases. With 7 bases clipped from V and 8 bases from J, the junction kept 13 bases outside the gene matches. This CDR3 is 14 amino acids long. The germline gives CDR1 MNHEY, CDR2 SVGAGI. The CDR3 coding sequence is TGTGCCAGCAACCCCGGGACAGTCCCTCGAGGCTACACCTTC. Translation: CASNPGTVPRGYTF.

This clone was recorded once. The chain uses TRBV7-9 and TRBJ2-1; TRBD2 aligns across 10 bases. The J segment lost 5 bases and the V segment lost 3 bases, leaving 7 bases of the junction unmatched. The germline V gene encodes CDR1 SEHNR and CDR2 FQNEAQ (reference sequence). The CDR3 loop spans 16 amino acids. This CDR3 is CASSLPSGSSNNEQFF. As DNA, the CDR3 is TGTGCCAGCAGCTTGCCTAGCGGGAGTAGCAACAATGAGCAGTTCTTC.

This clone was seen only once. The V and J genes are TRBV4-3 and TRBJ1-2; D unclear. The germline V gene has CDR1 LGHNA and CDR2 YSLEER. This CDR3 spans 16 amino acids. V was shortened by 0 bases and J by 4 bases, with 15 bases between the two germline ends. The CDR3 sequence: CASSQDQSPQIYGYTF. CDR3 nucleotide sequence: TGCGCCAGCAGCCAAGATCAGTCACCACAGATCTATGGCTACACCTTC.